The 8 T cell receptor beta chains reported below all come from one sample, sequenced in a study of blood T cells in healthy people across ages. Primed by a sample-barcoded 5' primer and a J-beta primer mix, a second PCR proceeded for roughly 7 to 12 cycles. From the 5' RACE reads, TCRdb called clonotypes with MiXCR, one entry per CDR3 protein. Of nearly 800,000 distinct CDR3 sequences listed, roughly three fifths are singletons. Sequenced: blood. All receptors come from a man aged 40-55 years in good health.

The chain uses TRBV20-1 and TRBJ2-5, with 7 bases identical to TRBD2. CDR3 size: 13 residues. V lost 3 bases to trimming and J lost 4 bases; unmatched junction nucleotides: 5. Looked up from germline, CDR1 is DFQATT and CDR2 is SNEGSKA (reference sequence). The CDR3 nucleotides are TGCAGTGCTAGTAGCGGGTCCACAGAGACCCAGTACTTC. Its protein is CSASSGSTETQYF.

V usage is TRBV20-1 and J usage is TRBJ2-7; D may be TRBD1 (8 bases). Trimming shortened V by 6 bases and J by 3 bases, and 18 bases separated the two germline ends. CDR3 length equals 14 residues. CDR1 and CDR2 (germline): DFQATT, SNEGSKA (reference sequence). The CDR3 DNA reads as TGCAGTGCCCTGACAGGGGAGGGGCACTACGAGCAGTACTTC. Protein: CSALTGEGHYEQYF.

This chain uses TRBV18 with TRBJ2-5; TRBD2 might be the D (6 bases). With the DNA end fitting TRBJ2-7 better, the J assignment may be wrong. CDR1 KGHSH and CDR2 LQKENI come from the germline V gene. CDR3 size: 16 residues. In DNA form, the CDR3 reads TGTGCCAGCTCACCACAACTTGGAGGGCGAGGGTACGAGCAGTACTTC. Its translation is CASSPQLGGRGYEQYF.

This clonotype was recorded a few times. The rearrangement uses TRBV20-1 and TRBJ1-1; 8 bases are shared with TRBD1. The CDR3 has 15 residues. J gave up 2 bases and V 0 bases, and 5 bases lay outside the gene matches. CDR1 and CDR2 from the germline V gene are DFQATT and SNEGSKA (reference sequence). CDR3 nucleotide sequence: TGCAGTGCTAGAGATCTCGGGACAGGTAACACTGAAGCTTTCTTT. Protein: CSARDLGTGNTEAFF.

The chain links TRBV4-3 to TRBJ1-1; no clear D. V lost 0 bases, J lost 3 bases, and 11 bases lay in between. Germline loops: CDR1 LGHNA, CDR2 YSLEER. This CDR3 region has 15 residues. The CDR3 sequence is CASSQDRADDTEAFF. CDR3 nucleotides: TGCGCCAGCAGCCAAGATCGGGCGGATGACACTGAAGCTTTCTTT.

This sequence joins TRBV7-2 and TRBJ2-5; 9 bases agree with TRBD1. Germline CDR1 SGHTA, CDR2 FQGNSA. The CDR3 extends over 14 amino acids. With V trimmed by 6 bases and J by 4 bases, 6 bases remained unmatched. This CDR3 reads CASRPQGAGETQYF. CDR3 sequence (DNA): TGTGCCAGCAGACCACAGGGGGCAGGAGAGACCCAGTACTTC. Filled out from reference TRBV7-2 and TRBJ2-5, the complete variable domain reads GAGVSQSPSNKVTEKGKDVELRCDPISGHTALYWYRQSLGQGLEFLIYFQGNSAPDKSGLPSDRFSAERTGGSVSTLTIQRTQQEDSAVYLCASRPQGAGETQYFGPGTRLLVL.

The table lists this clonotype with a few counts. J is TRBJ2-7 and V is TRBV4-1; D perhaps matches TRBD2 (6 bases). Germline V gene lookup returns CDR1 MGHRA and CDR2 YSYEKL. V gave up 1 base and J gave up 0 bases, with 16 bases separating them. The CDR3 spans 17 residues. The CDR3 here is CASSQVIAGSPSYEQYF. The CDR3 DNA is TGCGCCAGCAGCCAAGTAATTGCCGGGAGTCCCTCCTACGAGCAGTACTTC.

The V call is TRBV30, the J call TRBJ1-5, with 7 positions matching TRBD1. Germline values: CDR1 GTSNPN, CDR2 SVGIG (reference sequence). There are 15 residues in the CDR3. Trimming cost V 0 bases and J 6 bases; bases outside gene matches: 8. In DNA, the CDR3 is TGTGCCTGGAGTGTCGCGGCAGGGGGTGGTCAGCCCCAGCATTTT. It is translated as CAWSVAAGGGQPQHF.